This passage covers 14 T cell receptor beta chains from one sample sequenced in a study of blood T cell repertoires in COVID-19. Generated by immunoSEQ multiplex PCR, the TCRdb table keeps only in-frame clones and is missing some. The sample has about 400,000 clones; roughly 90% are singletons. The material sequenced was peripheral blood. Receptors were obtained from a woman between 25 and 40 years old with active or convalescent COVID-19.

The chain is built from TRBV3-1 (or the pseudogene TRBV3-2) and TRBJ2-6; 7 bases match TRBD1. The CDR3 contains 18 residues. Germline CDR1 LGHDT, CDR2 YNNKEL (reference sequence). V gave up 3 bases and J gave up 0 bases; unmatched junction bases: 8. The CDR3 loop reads CASSHWTGSLSGANVLTF. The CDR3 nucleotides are TGTGCCAGCAGCCATTGGACAGGCTCCCTCTCTGGGGCCAACGTCCTGACTTTC.

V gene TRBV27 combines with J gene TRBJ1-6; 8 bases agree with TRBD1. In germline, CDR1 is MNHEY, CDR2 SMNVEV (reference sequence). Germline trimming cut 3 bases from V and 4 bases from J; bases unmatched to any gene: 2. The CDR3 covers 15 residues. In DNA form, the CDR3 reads TGTGCCAGCAGTTTTGGGACAGGTTATAATTCACCCCTCCACTTT. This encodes CASSFGTGYNSPLHF.

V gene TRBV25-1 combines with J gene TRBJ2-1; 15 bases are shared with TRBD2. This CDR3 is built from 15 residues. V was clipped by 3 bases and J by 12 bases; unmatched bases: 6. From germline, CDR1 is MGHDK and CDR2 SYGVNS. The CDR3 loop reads CASSDPGLAGGLQFF. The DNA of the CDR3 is TGTGCCAGCAGTGATCCGGGACTAGCGGGAGGATTGCAGTTCTTC.

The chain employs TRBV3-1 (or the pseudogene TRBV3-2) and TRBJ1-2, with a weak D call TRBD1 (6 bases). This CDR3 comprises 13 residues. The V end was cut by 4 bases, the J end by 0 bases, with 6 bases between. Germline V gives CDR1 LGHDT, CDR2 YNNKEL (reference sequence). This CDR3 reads CASSPGANYGYTF. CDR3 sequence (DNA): TGTGCCAGCAGCCCAGGGGCTAACTATGGCTACACCTTC.

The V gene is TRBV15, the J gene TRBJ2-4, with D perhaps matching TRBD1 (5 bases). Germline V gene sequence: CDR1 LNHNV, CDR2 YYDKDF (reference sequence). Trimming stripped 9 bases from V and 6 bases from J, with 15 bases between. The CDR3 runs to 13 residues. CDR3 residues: CATNSDSSNIQYF. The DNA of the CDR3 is TGTGCCACGAATTCCGACAGCTCAAACATTCAGTACTTC. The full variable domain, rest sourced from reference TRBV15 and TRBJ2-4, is DAMVIQNPRYQVTQFGKPVTLSCSQTLNHNVMYWYQQKSSQAPKLLFHYYDKDFNNEADTPDNFQSRRPNTSFCFLDIRSPGLGDTAMYLCATNSDSSNIQYFGAGTRLSVL.

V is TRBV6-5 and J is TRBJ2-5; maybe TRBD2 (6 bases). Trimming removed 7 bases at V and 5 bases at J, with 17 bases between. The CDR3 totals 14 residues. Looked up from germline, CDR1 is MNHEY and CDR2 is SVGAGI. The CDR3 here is CASNLANAKETQYF. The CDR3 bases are TGTGCCAGCAATCTAGCGAACGCAAAGGAGACCCAGTACTTC.

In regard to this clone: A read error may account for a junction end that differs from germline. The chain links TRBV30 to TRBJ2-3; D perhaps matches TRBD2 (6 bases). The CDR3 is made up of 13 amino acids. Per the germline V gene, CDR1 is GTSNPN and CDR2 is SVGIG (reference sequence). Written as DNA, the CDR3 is TGTGCCTGGAATAGCGGTGGCACATATACGCAGTATTTT. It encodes CAWNSGGTYTQYF.

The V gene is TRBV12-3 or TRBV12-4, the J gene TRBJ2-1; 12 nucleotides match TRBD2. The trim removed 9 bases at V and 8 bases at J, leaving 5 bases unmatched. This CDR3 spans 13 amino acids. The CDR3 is CASRTSGNDEQFF. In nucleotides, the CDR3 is TGTGCCAGTCGGACTAGCGGGAACGATGAGCAGTTCTTC.

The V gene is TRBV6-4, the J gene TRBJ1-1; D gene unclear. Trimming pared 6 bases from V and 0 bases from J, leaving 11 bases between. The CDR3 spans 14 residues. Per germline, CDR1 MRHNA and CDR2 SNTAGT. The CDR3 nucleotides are TGTGCCAGCAGGAAGACAAACATGAACACTGAAGCTTTCTTT. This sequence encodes CASRKTNMNTEAFF.

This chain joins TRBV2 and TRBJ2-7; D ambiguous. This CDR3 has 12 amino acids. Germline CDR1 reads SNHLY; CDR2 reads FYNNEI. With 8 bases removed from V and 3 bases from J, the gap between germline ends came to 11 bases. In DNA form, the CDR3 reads TGTGCCAGCCGTTACAGTAACTACGAGCAGTACTTC. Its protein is CASRYSNYEQYF.

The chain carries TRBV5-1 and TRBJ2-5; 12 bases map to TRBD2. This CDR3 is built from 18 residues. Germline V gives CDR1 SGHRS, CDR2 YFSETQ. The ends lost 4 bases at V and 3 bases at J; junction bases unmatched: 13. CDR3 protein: CASSIRLAGEGVKETQYF. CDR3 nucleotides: TGCGCCAGCAGCATAAGACTAGCGGGAGAAGGTGTAAAAGAGACCCAGTACTTC.

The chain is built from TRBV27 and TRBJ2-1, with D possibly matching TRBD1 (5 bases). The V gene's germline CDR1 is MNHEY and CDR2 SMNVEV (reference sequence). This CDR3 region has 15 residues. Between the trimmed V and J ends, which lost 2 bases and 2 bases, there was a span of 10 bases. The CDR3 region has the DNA TGTGCCAGCAGTTTAGGGGCCGGTACCTACAATGAGCAGTTCTTC. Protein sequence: CASSLGAGTYNEQFF.

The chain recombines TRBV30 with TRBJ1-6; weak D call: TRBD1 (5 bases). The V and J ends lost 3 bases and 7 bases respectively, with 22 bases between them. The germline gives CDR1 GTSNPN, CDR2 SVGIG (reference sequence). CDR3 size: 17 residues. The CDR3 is CAWRAPRAGRGNSPLHF. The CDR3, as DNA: TGTGCCTGGAGGGCCCCGCGTGCGGGGCGGGGAAATTCACCCCTCCACTTT.

CDR3 in amino acids: CASGPCAASSYNSPLHF. The DNA of the CDR3 is TGTGCCAGCGGCCCCTGTGCAGCTAGCTCCTATAATTCACCCCTCCACTTT. The chain combines TRBV7-9 with TRBJ1-6; no firm D call. There are 17 residues in the CDR3. Trimming shortened V by 8 bases and J by 0 bases, and 17 bases separated the two germline ends. Germline V gives CDR1 SEHNR, CDR2 FQNEAQ (reference sequence).